The 27 T cell receptor beta chains in this list originate from one sample, sequenced in a study of early T cells in non-severe SARS-CoV-2 infection. TCRdb analysed the 5' RACE reads with MiXCR anew, one entry per CDR3 protein. Among 25,000 to 35,000 distinct CDR3 sequences listed, around 6% were seen once. Sequencing was performed on whole blood. Every receptor here comes from an adult who was a healthcare worker with PCR-confirmed SARS-CoV-2 infection or an uninfected control (not recorded which).

This clonotype was seen ten or more times. The CDR3 bases are TGTGCCAGCAACCTCCGGGGGGGCCGGGAGACCCAGTACTTC. It codes for CASNLRGGRETQYF. This sequence joins TRBV7-2 and TRBJ2-5; 8 bases are shared with TRBD2. CDR3 size: 14 residues. Looked up from germline, CDR1 is SGHTA and CDR2 is FQGNSA. After removal of 7 bases from V and 5 bases from J, the junction contained 9 bases not matched to a gene.

By its share, this clonotype is hyperexpanded. The CDR3: CASSLVGTSGGQYQETQYF. CDR3 DNA: TGTGCCAGCAGCTTAGTTGGGACTAGCGGGGGCCAGTACCAAGAGACCCAGTACTTC. The rearrangement uses TRBV7-8 and TRBJ2-5, with TRBD2 identical over 14 bases. Germline trimming cut 1 base from V and 0 bases from J; bases unmatched to any gene: 7. There are 19 residues in the CDR3. Germline assignment: CDR1 SGHVS and CDR2 FQNEAQ. The variable domain in full, completed from reference TRBV7-8 and TRBJ2-5, reads GAGVSQSPRYKVAKRGQDVALRCDPISGHVSLFWYQQALGQGPEFLTYFQNEAQLDKSGLPSDRFFAERPEGSVSTLKIQRTQQEDSAVYLCASSLVGTSGGQYQETQYFGPGTRLLVL.

The table lists this clonotype with many counts. The genes are TRBV5-5 and TRBJ2-5, with TRBD2 identical over 10 bases. The CDR3 is 15 amino acids. CDR1 is SGHKS, CDR2 YYEKEE, per germline (reference sequence). V lost 4 bases and J lost 2; bases outside the gene matches: 5. The CDR3 DNA sequence: TGTGCCAGCAGCCCCAGCGGGGGGGTACAAGAGACCCAGTACTTC. Protein sequence: CASSPSGGVQETQYF.

This clonotype has just a few counts. The chain couples TRBV6-6 to TRBJ2-7; D is undetermined. The CDR3 is 15 amino acids. V was pared by 6 bases and J by 3 bases, with 18 bases between. Germline lookup yields CDR1 MNHNY and CDR2 SVGAGI (reference sequence). In DNA, the CDR3 is TGTGCCAGCAGCCCTTTAGGGCACAAGTTCTACGAGCAGTACTTC. Amino acid sequence: CASSPLGHKFYEQYF.

This clonotype was seen many times. This sequence joins TRBV20-1 and TRBJ2-7; D remains unclear. Per germline, CDR1 DFQATT and CDR2 SNEGSKA (reference sequence). V dropped 6 bases and J dropped 3 bases, with 15 bases sitting between them. This CDR3 region has 13 residues. The CDR3 sequence: CSACRIGGYEQYF. DNA for the CDR3: TGCAGTGCGTGCAGAATAGGTGGCTACGAGCAGTACTTC.

This clonotype was seen many times. The chain combines TRBV7-8 with TRBJ2-4; a weak D match, TRBD1 (6 bases). The germline CDR1 and CDR2 sequences are SGHVS and FQNEAQ. Trimming shortened V by 5 bases and J by 8 bases, and 19 bases separated the two germline ends. The CDR3 loop spans 15 amino acids. CDR3 amino acids: CASSTEPGKGDIQYF. The DNA for the CDR3 is TGTGCCAGCAGCACAGAACCGGGGAAGGGGGACATTCAGTACTTC. The complete variable domain, with remaining parts taken from reference TRBV7-8 and TRBJ2-4, reads GAGVSQSPRYKVAKRGQDVALRCDPISGHVSLFWYQQALGQGPEFLTYFQNEAQLDKSGLPSDRFFAERPEGSVSTLKIQRTQQEDSAVYLCASSTEPGKGDIQYFGAGTRLSVL.

This clonotype was observed many times. The chain has TRBV6-5 and TRBJ1-5, with D perhaps matching TRBD1 (5 bases). Trimming stripped 6 bases from V and 9 bases from J, with 15 bases between. The CDR3 contains 13 residues. Germline CDR1 reads MNHEY; CDR2 reads SVGAGI. Here the CDR3 reads CASSPDGDRPQHF. CDR3 in DNA: TGTGCCAGCAGCCCGGACGGTGACAGGCCCCAGCATTTT.

This clonotype was detected many times. This rearrangement joins TRBV5-6 to TRBJ1-4; no clear D. The CDR3 consists of 14 residues. Germline V gene lookup returns CDR1 SGHDT and CDR2 YYEEEE. The V end lost 2 bases, the J end lost 0 bases, and 5 bases lay between the germline ends. In DNA form, the CDR3 reads TGTGCCAGCAGCTTAGGAACAACTAATGAAAAACTGTTTTTT. Translation: CASSLGTTNEKLFF.

This clonotype was counted only a few times. The chain uses TRBV7-2 and TRBJ2-7; a weak D match, TRBD1 (6 bases). CDR3 length equals 15 residues. Trimming took off 5 bases at V and 2 bases at J, with 16 bases between the two ends. Germline CDR1 is SGHTA and CDR2 is FQGNSA. The CDR3 DNA is TGTGCCAGCAGCAGAGGCCCGACAGGCCCCTACGAGCAGTACTTC. Its protein product is CASSRGPTGPYEQYF.

This clonotype showed up many times. This rearrangement joins TRBV13 to TRBJ2-1, with TRBD2 matching 10 bases. The V gene end was trimmed by 4 bases and the J gene end by 7 bases; junction bases not matched to a gene: 7. CDR3 length equals 15 residues. Germline loops: CDR1 PRHDT, CDR2 FYEKMQ (reference sequence). The chain's CDR3 is CASSSTSGEGNEQFF. CDR3 sequence (DNA): TGTGCCAGCAGCTCTACTAGCGGGGAGGGGAATGAGCAGTTCTTC.

At least ten counts were recorded for this clonotype. The CDR3: CSASRDSSITEAFF. Here the CDR3 DNA reads TGCAGTGCTTCACGCGACAGCTCGATCACTGAAGCTTTCTTT. The chain combines TRBV20-1 with TRBJ1-1; tentative D call: TRBD1 (5 bases). This CDR3 region has 14 residues. Per germline, CDR1 DFQATT and CDR2 SNEGSKA (reference sequence). Trimming removed 5 bases at V and 4 bases at J, with 17 bases between.

This clonotype was seen at least ten times. The V gene is TRBV5-1, the J gene TRBJ2-1; D could derive from TRBD1 or TRBD2 (6 bases each). The V gene lost 4 bases and the J gene lost 0 bases, with 20 bases spanning the gap. CDR1 SGHRS and CDR2 YFSETQ come from the germline V gene. The CDR3 is made up of 18 amino acids. CDR3 DNA: TGCGCCAGCAGCAGGGGGGACTTTCTCGGGAGCTCCTACAATGAGCAGTTCTTC. Residues: CASSRGDFLGSSYNEQFF.

This clonotype was seen ten or more times. The rearrangement links TRBV11-2 to TRBJ2-5; D is ambiguous. From germline, CDR1 is SGHAT and CDR2 FQNNGV. The CDR3 sequence is 14 residues long. V lost 2 bases, J lost 5 bases, and 12 bases lay in between. Here the CDR3 reads CASSLPLSSETQYF. In nucleotides, the CDR3 is TGTGCCAGCAGCTTACCCCTCTCCTCCGAGACCCAGTACTTC. The full variable domain, rest sourced from reference TRBV11-2 and TRBJ2-5, is EAGVAQSPRYKIIEKRQSVAFWCNPISGHATLYWYQQILGQGPKLLIQFQNNGVVDDSQLPKDRFSAERLKGVDSTLKIQPAKLEDSAVYLCASSLPLSSETQYFGPGTRLLVL.

This clonotype was recorded many times. The chain is built from TRBV19 and TRBJ2-3, with unresolved D. The germline V gene encodes CDR1 LNHDA and CDR2 SQIVND (reference sequence). The CDR3 extends over 17 amino acids. V lost 1 base and J 1 base, leaving 15 bases between the germline ends. CDR3 coding DNA: TGTGCCAGTAGTATAGGGAGAAACGGCTCGGGCACAGATACGCAGTATTTT. Protein sequence: CASSIGRNGSGTDTQYF.

This clonotype has at least ten counts. The rearrangement uses TRBV29-1 and TRBJ2-5, with TRBD2 matching 7 bases. Trimming cost V 8 bases and J 5 bases; bases outside gene matches: 5. This CDR3 spans 11 amino acids. CDR1 SQVTM and CDR2 ANQGSEA come from the germline V gene. The CDR3 nucleotides are TGCAGCAAGAGGGAGGGGGAGACCCAGTACTTC. As protein: CSKREGETQYF.

V is TRBV11-2 and J is TRBJ2-3, with 8 bases lining up with TRBD1. Germline V lookup: CDR1 SGHAT, CDR2 FQNNGV. Trimming cost V 1 base and J 6 bases; bases outside gene matches: 9. The CDR3 loop spans 16 amino acids. CDR3 sequence (DNA): TGTGCCAGCAGCTTAGGGCAGGGGGCAGAAAGGGATACGCAGTATTTT. Protein sequence: CASSLGQGAERDTQYF.

In this sample, this clonotype turned up many times. This chain uses TRBV12-3 or TRBV12-4 with TRBJ2-7; D could derive from TRBD1 or TRBD2 (5 bases each). V lost 2 bases and J lost 1, with 12 bases in between. The length of the CDR3 is 15 residues. The CDR3 DNA reads TGTGCCAGCAGTTTATGGGGGAAGTTATCCTACGAGCAGTACTTC. Encoded protein: CASSLWGKLSYEQYF.

This clonotype was detected many times. This chain uses TRBV28 with TRBJ1-1, with D hard to call. Trimming left V 5 bases short and J 8 bases short, with 15 bases between. CDR1 is MDHEN and CDR2 is SYDVKM in the germline V gene. The CDR3 contains 13 residues. The CDR3 DNA reads TGTGCCAGCAGTCCATTGATCCGCGCCGAAGCTTTCTTT. Translated: CASSPLIRAEAFF.

This clonotype was picked up many times. This chain connects TRBV11-2 to TRBJ2-1; no clear D. Germline lookup yields CDR1 SGHAT and CDR2 FQNNGV. The CDR3 is 15 residues long. V was clipped by 2 bases and J by 5 bases, with 13 bases between them. The CDR3 protein is CASSLTPGSNNEQFF. As DNA, the CDR3 is TGTGCCAGCAGCTTAACTCCCGGGTCAAACAATGAGCAGTTCTTC.

To note about this clonotype: Compared with germline, one end of the junction differs, possibly owing to a read error. The CDR3 loop reads CASSLSQATEELFF. In nucleotides, the CDR3 is TGCGCCAGCAGCTTGTCACAGGCCACCGAGGAGCTGTTTTTT. The gene calls are TRBV5-1 and TRBJ2-2, with a tentative D call TRBD1 (5 bases). Germline V gene sequence: CDR1 SGHRS, CDR2 YFSETQ. The CDR3 totals 14 residues.

This clonotype has at least ten counts. The genes are TRBV2 and TRBJ2-1; a weak D match, TRBD1 (5 bases). Germline CDR1 and CDR2: SNHLY and FYNNEI. The CDR3 totals 16 residues. V was trimmed by 5 bases and J by 4 bases, leaving 18 bases between them. The DNA of the CDR3 is TGTGCCAGCAGTCACAGGTATTATGGGTCGTACAATGAGCAGTTCTTC. Residues: CASSHRYYGSYNEQFF.

This clonotype showed up many times. This chain connects TRBV20-1 to TRBJ2-5; TRBD2 matches 10 bases. This CDR3 is 14 amino acids long. Germline V lookup: CDR1 DFQATT, CDR2 SNEGSKA (reference sequence). With V trimmed by 5 bases and J by 5 bases, 8 bases remained unmatched. CDR3 in amino acids: CSALLAGPGETQYF. The CDR3 DNA follows: TGCAGTGCTTTACTAGCGGGGCCGGGGGAGACCCAGTACTTC.

The table lists this clonotype with a few counts. The J gene is TRBJ2-2, the V gene TRBV11-3; D tentatively fits TRBD1 or TRBD2 (5 bases each). The germline gives CDR1 SGHNT, CDR2 YENEEA. V was pared by 2 bases and J by 6 bases, with 10 bases between. CDR3 length: 14 amino acids. CDR3 region: CASSLQGSAGELFF. CDR3 DNA: TGTGCCAGCAGCTTACAGGGTAGCGCCGGGGAGCTGTTTTTT. Based on the CDR3 plus reference TRBV11-3 and TRBJ2-2, the full variable domain is EAGVVQSPRYKIIEKKQPVAFWCNPISGHNTLYWYLQNLGQGPELLIRYENEEAVDDSQLPKDRFSAERLKGVDSTLKIQPAELGDSAVYLCASSLQGSAGELFFGEGSRLTVL.

The V gene is TRBV6-5, the J gene TRBJ2-2; 8 nucleotides align to TRBD2. The V and J ends lost 6 bases and 2 bases, in that order; junction bases with no gene match: 2. CDR3 length: 14 amino acids. The V gene's germline CDR1 is MNHEY and CDR2 SVGAGI. This chain's CDR3 is CASRTSDNTGELFF. CDR3 bases: TGTGCCAGCAGGACTAGCGATAACACCGGGGAGCTGTTTTTT.

This clonotype was counted ten times or more. This chain links TRBV30 with TRBJ2-1; D may be TRBD2 (7 bases). The CDR3 spans 15 residues. Between the trimmed V and J ends, which lost 7 bases and 4 bases, there was a span of 20 bases. CDR1 GTSNPN and CDR2 SVGIG come from the germline V gene (reference sequence). DNA for the CDR3: TGTGCCTTTCAATTAGGGGCGGGGGCGTACAATGAGCAGTTCTTC. It is translated as CAFQLGAGAYNEQFF.

V usage is TRBV13 and J usage is TRBJ1-5; no reliable D call. V shed 0 bases and J shed 6 bases, with 9 bases lying between them. Germline-derived CDR1 and CDR2 are PRHDT and FYEKMQ (reference sequence). The CDR3 is made up of 14 amino acids. The CDR3 spells CASSLGRAGQPQHF. Written as DNA, the CDR3 is TGTGCCAGCAGCTTAGGCCGGGCTGGTCAGCCCCAGCATTTT.

The rearrangement uses TRBV20-1 and TRBJ2-5; TRBD2 agrees at 9 bases. Unmatched junction bases numbered 14, after V lost 5 bases and J lost 4 bases. The CDR3 runs 16 residues. Germline loops: CDR1 DFQATT, CDR2 SNEGSKA (reference sequence). DNA for the CDR3: TGCAGTGCTTTTGGAGGAGGCGGGGGGGCCGGAGAGACCCAGTACTTC. Amino acid sequence: CSAFGGGGGAGETQYF.